Reported below is one T cell receptor (beta chain). It lacks a known antigen. No base quality information exists; no much larger clone differs at one position. The data stem from a study of PD-1 blockade in classical Hodgkin lymphoma (dated by TCRdb to 2019 to 2021). For the wider study: Nivolumab dosing was 3 mg/kg intravenously every 2 weeks, continuing until either disease progression or unacceptable toxicity. The study used TCR beta sequencing and CyTOF to define a peripheral blood immune signature of response to PD-1 blockade in classical Hodgkin lymphoma. On the study overall, not on this receptor specifically: Only a single clinical trial cohort was studied, and what caused the repertoire differences, possibly disease activity or prior therapy, remained undefined. Newly diagnosed patients were reported to have lower baseline TCR diversity than healthy donors, and relapsed/refractory patients were reported to have lower baseline TCR diversity still. By C4D1, a significant rise was seen in CD4+ TCR diversity but not in CD8+ TCR diversity (p=0.0027 vs p=0.16), and the rise was most apparent among complete responders (p=0.02). Patients starting nivolumab less than 1 year after ASCT had lower diversity and were excluded from later analyses to avoid confounding by immune reconstitution. Trial patients achieving complete response had baseline diversity similar to newly diagnosed patients, whereas partial responders and progressors had significantly lower diversity.

The time point label corresponds to: cycle 4 day 1 (C4D1), after 6 weeks of nivolumab. Every trial patient had relapsed following autologous stem cell transplantation, and prior brentuximab vedotin exposure was what differed among cohorts A, B and C. A total of fewer than 65 patients with relapsed/refractory classical Hodgkin lymphoma made up the trial cohort, and each patient's best overall response was complete response, partial response or progressive disease. Trial patients were treated with single-agent nivolumab in the multi-cohort phase II CheckMate 205 trial. An independent review committee assessed best overall response by applying the 2007 International Working Group response criteria. Trial PBMCs were obtained immediately prior to nivolumab initiation (C1D1) and on therapy at cycle 2 day 1 and cycle 4 day 1. Peripheral blood was collected in 8 mL Vacutainer Cell Preparation Tubes, from which PBMCs were isolated by centrifugation and then cryopreserved.

From cysteine to phenylalanine, the CDR3 is 13 amino acids long. CDR3 DNA is the only sequence kept; it has 39 bases, read in frame from the first base. V sheds 2 bases and J sheds 7 bases, leaving 11 bases between their ends. CDR1 and CDR2, per the germline V gene, are SGHDN and FVKESK. The Qiagen DNeasy kit was used to extract genomic DNA both from unsorted PBMCs and from the negatively selected CD4+ and CD8+ fractions. TCR beta CDR3 regions were amplified by immunoSEQ multiplex PCR using primers annealing to V and J segments. A synthetic immune receptor repertoire was used to minimize amplification bias, and any residual bias was removed computationally once sequencing was done. In the paper's pipeline: Custom Python scripts were used to quantify repertoire diversity as the Shannon entropy index. The unsorted, CD4+ and CD8+ repertoires were each analyzed separately, with the exception of combined analyses, where CD4+ and CD8+ sequences were merged in silico. Clonal expansion was defined as at least a 2-fold frequency increase after treatment relative to C1D1, with a pseudocount of 0.5 for undetected baseline clones. Singleton clones were defined as clones with 0 or 1 copy at C1D1, and non-singleton clones were defined as clones with 2 or more copies. Clones expanded in unsorted samples were annotated as CD4+, CD8+ or unknown by matching protein sequences in sorted samples from the same patient. Diversity changes from C1D1 to C4D1 were tested in paired samples using Wilcoxon tests. In TCRdb, the immuneACCESS table is reduced to in-frame sequences with V and J assigned. These tables do not hold every clone; where another copy was compared, an unresolved V gene accounts for under half, and the others remain unexplained. The V and J calls and the clone size are those of that table, but D and trimming were determined from the DNA. Here the sample has approximately 20,000 clones; around 80% occur a single time. The ten largest clones take up about 20% of the sample.

This sequence originates from a human donor with classical Hodgkin lymphoma. The sample was peripheral blood mononuclear cells (PBMCs), taken before the fourth cycle of nivolumab. Recombination connected TRBV14 to TRBJ1-2, with the D gene too uncertain to name. Here the CDR3 is given as CASSQQGLGGYTF. The sequenced DNA is TGTGCCAGCAGCCAACAAGGTTTGGGTGGCTACACCTTC.